Listed below are T cell receptor beta chains from one sample, sequenced in a study of patients and donors after allogeneic stem cell transplantation. In TCRdb, the RT-PCR reads were re-called with MiXCR into one record per CDR3 protein. This sample has about 72,000 distinct CDR3 sequences, with 26% found just once. Sequencing input: blood, either unsorted or a sorted T cell fraction (not recorded which). All receptors come from a human donor who was either an allogeneic HSCT recipient or a stem cell or donor lymphocyte infusion donor (not recorded which). It is not recorded whose cells these are; they may come from a transplant donor. CDR3s include the opening cysteine and the closing phenylalanine or tryptophan. A D gene is named only where the DNA matches it firmly. Rows give clone size only sometimes, using once, few, many, or a class for an expanded clone.

- | few | TRBJ1-4 | TRBV3-1 | CASSQGYWRDLKRKLFF
TRBD1 | - | TRBJ1-1 | TRBV5-1 | CASREDRGRTEAFF
TRBD1 | few | TRBJ1-2 | TRBV5-1 | CASSLAGTVAQSGNGYTF
- | once | TRBJ2-1 | TRBV7-9 | CASSLKRNEQFF
- | many | TRBJ1-1 | TRBV10-3 | CAISKTGTLNTEAFF
- | - | TRBJ1-2 | TRBV14 | CASSLTPLYGYTF
TRBD1 | many | TRBJ1-6 | TRBV19 | CASGTGEPISPLHF
TRBD1 | - | TRBJ1-2 | TRBV12-3/TRBV12-4 | CASSWTGADGYTF
- | few | TRBJ1-2 | TRBV12-3/TRBV12-4 | CASSLASGVRGYTF
- | once | TRBJ2-3 | TRBV27 | CASTFGIFSTDTQYF
- | - | TRBJ1-1 | TRBV9 | CASSPPGSNTEAFF
- | - | TRBJ1-4 | TRBV2 | CASIGHSEKLFF
TRBD2 | few | TRBJ2-2 | TRBV6-5 | CASSTLAGGSPGELFF
- | few | TRBJ1-6 | TRBV4-2 | CASSQSWFEGDDHF
- | many | TRBJ1-2 | TRBV12-3/TRBV12-4 | CASSLMQNYGYTF
- | many | TRBJ1-1 | TRBV12-3/TRBV12-4 | CASRPNEAFF
TRBD1 | once | TRBJ1-5 | TRBV5-8 | CASSRGTGGFQPQHF
- | few | TRBJ1-2 | TRBV7-9 | CASSLGTQGPNYGYTF
- | - | TRBJ2-5 | TRBV27 | CASSLRGAETQYF
- | few | TRBJ1-1 | TRBV9 | CASSVEPSPTFMNTEAFF
- | few | TRBJ1-1 | TRBV6-5 | CASRPRAGVMNTEAFF
- | - | TRBJ1-5 | TRBV12-3/TRBV12-4 | CASSFGGSGQPQHF
- | few | TRBJ1-6 | TRBV6-5 | CASSRPWNDSPLHF